These T cell receptor beta chains were read from a single sample in a study of blood T cell repertoires in COVID-19. Method: immunoSEQ multiplex PCR; TCRdb's copy keeps in-frame clones and lacks some. The sample lists roughly 38,000 clones, roughly 90% seen once, with around 10% in the top ten. The source material was peripheral blood. The receptor source for this set is an older man with acute or convalescent COVID-19. Each CDR3 is given with its conserved first and last residue.

v_call	j_call	cdr3_aa
TRBV7-9	TRBJ1-5	CASSSSQGTGNQPQHF
TRBV7-9	TRBJ2-1	CASSYLAGGYNEQFF
TRBV9	TRBJ1-3	CASSPGQVGNTIYF
TRBV28	TRBJ2-5	CASSPLGALTYF
TRBV7-9	TRBJ2-3	CASSPAWGPLGISTDTQYF
TRBV7-9	TRBJ2-7	CASSSGLAGPGEQYF
TRBV23-1	TRBJ1-4	CARIMDTCATNEKLFF
TRBV4-2	TRBJ2-7	CASSQDQGANNYEQYF
TRBV12-5	TRBJ1-4	CASGLGLKTGPNEKLFF
TRBV2	TRBJ1-1	CASRGTGNTEAFF
TRBV4-2	TRBJ1-2	CASSQPGGTYGYTF
TRBV5-4	TRBJ2-3	CASSRTSGGTDTQYF
TRBV10-3	TRBJ2-6	CASAGDGSTRSGANVLTF
TRBV2	TRBJ1-4	CASIFRTGRGEKLFF
TRBV27	TRBJ2-7	CASSSSPGGFREQYF
TRBV28	TRBJ1-6	CASTLDRRLFSSYNSPLHF
TRBV5-1	TRBJ2-2	CASSLGAGETGELFF
TRBV10-3	TRBJ1-6	CAISDGGSPLHF
TRBV5-6	TRBJ2-5	CASSRGTAQETQYF
TRBV5-8	TRBJ2-5	CASSRGSSSYQETQYF
TRBV20-1	TRBJ2-1	CSARRPSGVFF
TRBV11-3	TRBJ2-1	CASSLNLAGGGNEQFF
TRBV2	TRBJ2-7	CASSPDRGEYEQYF
TRBV7-9	TRBJ2-1	CASSPRGGTNNEQFF
TRBV10-1	TRBJ1-3	CASSVKRLRRGDF
TRBV28	TRBJ2-7	CASSKTSLGSYEQYF
TRBV6-2/TRBV6-3	TRBJ2-6	CASSYGSGRANAGANVLTF
TRBV7-7	TRBJ2-5	CASSSSGRSEETQYF
TRBV7-9	TRBJ2-2	CASSTTGTPIGTGELFF
TRBV6-6	TRBJ1-4	CASRSGQVEKEKLFF
TRBV10-3	TRBJ1-1	CAISDSRGQTEAFF
TRBV11-3	TRBJ1-1	CASSSGQGGGRAFF
TRBV6-5	TRBJ1-2	CASSRKSRGNYGYTF
TRBV19	TRBJ1-2	CASSTGTGWFYGYTF
TRBV7-9	TRBJ1-1	CASSSNTRYRTEAFF
TRBV19	TRBJ1-1	CASSKDRGPGAFF
TRBV24-1	TRBJ2-2	CATSDEDRAATGELFF
TRBV5-1	TRBJ2-6	CASSLAGTLSSGANVLTF
TRBV5-1	TRBJ2-2	CASSLVMGLNTGELFF
TRBV19	TRBJ1-2	CASSTNKWGYTF
TRBV3-1/TRBV3-2	TRBJ1-1	CASSPSSNLNTEAFF
TRBV11-3	TRBJ2-3	CASSSGTGGEDTQYF
TRBV2	TRBJ2-1	CASSYLQGTYNEQFF
TRBV19	TRBJ1-5	CASSAGRTRYQPQHF
TRBV18	TRBJ2-1	CASSIEDRYNEQFF
TRBV25-1	TRBJ2-3	CASKGRLAHITDTQYF
TRBV11-2	TRBJ2-3	CASSEGRGDTQYF
TRBV7-2	TRBJ2-4	CASSLPPRTGQNIQYF
TRBV25-1	TRBJ2-1	CASGSQDSLRDEQFF
TRBV6-5	TRBJ1-1	CASSRDSRNTEAFF
TRBV12-3/TRBV12-4	TRBJ2-6	CASSPSGANVLTF
TRBV10-3	TRBJ1-5	CAISAGTGMNQPQHF
TRBV10-3	TRBJ1-1	CAISDYLQGRNTEAFF
TRBV5-1	TRBJ1-1	CASSTDSRNTEAFF
TRBV7-2	TRBJ2-4	CASSFTGGKNIQYF
TRBV20-1	TRBJ2-7	CSASRQGGNSYEQYF
TRBV5-3	TRBJ1-1	CARSVREANTEAFF
TRBV5-1	TRBJ2-5	CASSLGSAHQETQYF
TRBV3-1/TRBV3-2	TRBJ2-1	CASSPRQGGLREFF